These T cell receptor beta chains were read from a single sample in a study of shared clonotypes between healthy human individuals. Only in-frame clones appear in the TCRdb table, and some are missing; sequencing was by immunoSEQ multiplex PCR. The table lists fewer than 1.8 million clones, approximately 98.5% of them singletons. Sequenced: naive CD4+ T cells sorted from blood. These receptors all stem from a man between 25 and 39 years old in good health. Each CDR3 is given with its conserved first and last residue. D genes are given only for firm matches. The size field is filled for only some rows; it gives once, few, many or a size class.

>-|TRBJ1-2|TRBV5-4|-|15
CASSLGDRRNYGYTF
TGTGCCAGCAGCTTGGGGGACCGACGCAACTATGGCTACACCTTC
>-|TRBJ2-7|TRBV7-9|-|16
CASSLSSGSLSYEQYF
TGTGCCAGCAGCTTATCTTCAGGGTCCTTATCCTACGAGCAGTACTTC
>-|TRBJ2-3|TRBV7-2|-|16
CASSLGIQRVTDTQYF
TGTGCCAGCAGCTTAGGGATACAGAGGGTGACAGATACGCAGTATTTT
>-|TRBJ1-4|TRBV4-3|-|15
CASSHRQVSNEKLFF
TGCGCCAGCAGCCACAGACAGGTGTCTAATGAAAAACTGTTTTTT
>TRBD2|TRBJ2-7|TRBV13|-|15
CASSLRSGRANEQYF
TGTGCCAGCAGCCTGAGAAGCGGGAGGGCCAACGAGCAGTACTTC
>-|TRBJ1-2|TRBV18|-|15
CASSLHQEPLDGYTF
TGTGCCAGCTCCCTTCATCAGGAGCCACTTGATGGCTACACCTTC
>TRBD2|TRBJ2-3|TRBV9|-|14
CASSVVGLASTQYF
TGTGCCAGCAGCGTAGTGGGACTAGCGAGTACGCAGTATTTT
>-|TRBJ2-5|TRBV2|-|13
CASKGGRYETQYF
TGTGCCAGCAAAGGGGGGAGGTACGAGACCCAGTACTTC
>-|TRBJ2-1|TRBV30|-|16
CAWSFSGSGLYNEQFF
TGTGCCTGGAGTTTCTCGGGGAGCGGACTATACAATGAGCAGTTCTTC
>-|TRBJ2-3|TRBV7-9|once|13
CASSLLRTDTQYF
TGTGCCAGCAGCTTACTTCGAACAGATACGCAGTATTTT
>-|TRBJ1-1|TRBV14|-|17
CASSQDSLGLGNTEAFF
TGTGCCAGCAGCCAAGATAGTCTGGGACTGGGGAACACTGAAGCTTTCTTT
>-|TRBJ1-5|TRBV7-2|-|13
CASSIGGNQPQHF
TGTGCCAGCAGCATTGGAGGCAATCAGCCCCAGCATTTT
>-|TRBJ2-4|TRBV28|-|14
CASKRNEAKNIQYF
TGTGCCAGCAAAAGGAACGAAGCCAAAAACATTCAGTACTTC
>TRBD1|TRBJ1-2|TRBV5-4|-|13
CASSGTVNYGYTF
TGTGCCAGCAGTGGGACAGTTAACTATGGCTACACCTTC
>-|TRBJ2-1|TRBV15|-|15
CATSRAGVKRNEQFF
TGTGCCACCAGCAGAGCGGGAGTTAAGCGGAATGAGCAGTTCTTC
>-|TRBJ1-1|TRBV7-6|-|16
CASSLALMGANTEAFF
TGTGCCAGCAGCTTAGCGCTGATGGGTGCGAACACTGAAGCTTTCTTT
>-|TRBJ2-3|TRBV7-2|-|13
CASSLLGTDTQYF
TGTGCCAGCAGCCTACTGGGAACAGATACGCAGTATTTT
>TRBD2|TRBJ2-3|TRBV9|-|17
CASSLKSQREVRDTQYF
TGTGCCAGCAGCCTCAAATCCCAGCGGGAGGTGAGAGATACGCAGTATTTT
>-|TRBJ1-3|TRBV2|-|13
CASSVTVGNTIYF
TGTGCCAGCAGTGTAACAGTTGGAAACACCATATATTTT
>-|TRBJ1-1|TRBV7-7|-|14
CASSPQGMNTEAFF
TGTGCCAGCAGCCCACAGGGTATGAACACTGAAGCTTTCTTT
>TRBD1|TRBJ1-5|TRBV18|-|13
CASSGQGNQPQHF
TGTGCCAGCTCAGGACAGGGGAATCAGCCCCAGCATTTT
>TRBD1|TRBJ2-2|TRBV28|once|14
CASSMTGGTGELFF
TGTGCCAGCAGTATGACAGGGGGCACCGGGGAGCTGTTTTTT
>-|TRBJ2-7|TRBV19|-|15
CASSMLGMGSYEQYF
TGTGCCAGTAGTATGTTGGGCATGGGCTCCTACGAGCAGTACTTC
>-|TRBJ2-3|TRBV4-1|-|18
CASSQDPPQGARTDTQYF
TGCGCCAGCAGCCAAGACCCCCCCCAGGGAGCACGGACAGATACGCAGTATTTT
>TRBD1|TRBJ2-7|TRBV9|-|14
CASSKEGRGYEQYF
TGTGCCAGCAGTAAGGAAGGCAGGGGGTACGAGCAGTACTTC
>-|TRBJ1-2|TRBV14|-|14
CASSQSGTVVGYTF
TGTGCCAGCAGCCAATCCGGGACTGTGGTTGGCTACACCTTC
>-|TRBJ2-5|TRBV5-4|-|15
CASSLVSGRGETQYF
TGTGCCAGCAGCTTGGTTAGCGGTCGGGGAGAGACCCAGTACTTC
>TRBD1|TRBJ1-5|TRBV5-8|-|18
CASSLFLIAGQGHQPQHF
TGTGCCAGCAGCTTGTTCTTAATTGCGGGACAGGGGCATCAGCCCCAGCATTTT
>TRBD1|TRBJ1-2|TRBV9|-|16
CASSARPGQGAGGYTF
TGTGCCAGCAGCGCACGCCCGGGACAGGGGGCAGGTGGCTACACCTTC
>-|TRBJ1-5|TRBV7-2|once|14
CASSPYGGNQPQHF
TGTGCCAGCAGCCCTTATGGGGGGAATCAGCCCCAGCATTTT
>TRBD1|TRBJ1-2|TRBV27|-|14
CASSSDRGSYGYTF
TGTGCCAGCAGCTCGGACAGGGGGTCCTATGGCTACACCTTC
>TRBD1|TRBJ2-3|TRBV5-1|once|16
CASSLIRDREQATQYF
TGCGCCAGCAGCCTTATCCGGGACAGGGAACAGGCTACGCAGTATTTT
>TRBD1|TRBJ1-4|TRBV30|-|13
CAWSTGVNEKLFF
TGTGCCTGGTCGACAGGGGTTAATGAAAAACTGTTTTTT